A single sample gave rise to the 30 T cell receptor beta chains below, sequenced in a study of blood T cell repertoires in COVID-19. This table comes from immunoSEQ multiplex PCR, and its TCRdb copy is limited to in-frame clones, with some not included. Altogether 350,000 to 550,000 clones are present, 80% to 90% being singletons, with the ten largest covering roughly 4%. The sequenced sample consisted of peripheral blood. The receptors were gathered from a woman in her 30s with acute or convalescent COVID-19.

This sequence joins TRBV5-1 and TRBJ2-5; tentatively, D is TRBD2 (5 bases). The V gene lost 0 bases and the J gene lost 5 bases, with 8 bases spanning the gap. Per germline, CDR1 SGHRS and CDR2 YFSETQ. The CDR3 has 13 residues. The CDR3 DNA reads as TGCGCCAGCAGCTTGGTCCTAGCTGAGACCCAGTACTTC. As protein: CASSLVLAETQYF. The full variable domain, in which reference TRBV5-1 and TRBJ2-5 provide the parts outside the CDR3, is KAGVTQTPRYLIKTRGQQVTLSCSPISGHRSVSWYQQTPGQGLQFLFEYFSETQRNKGNFPGRFSGRQFSNSRSEMNVSTLELGDSALYLCASSLVLAETQYFGPGTRLLVL.

This CDR3 reads CASSYFFLDRSETQYF. CDR3 nucleotide sequence: TGTGCCAGCAGTTACTTTTTTCTGGACAGGTCGGAGACCCAGTACTTC. The chain combines TRBV6-5 with TRBJ2-5, with TRBD1 identical over 7 bases. CDR3 length: 16 residues. The germline V gene has CDR1 MNHEY and CDR2 SVGAGI. Trimming removed 1 base from V and 5 bases from J; junction bases left unmatched: 10.

This chain connects TRBV9 to TRBJ1-3; TRBD1 aligns across 8 bases. The CDR3 loop spans 19 amino acids. V dropped 0 bases and J dropped 0; count of bases not matched to a gene: 11. CDR1 is SGDLS, CDR2 YYNGEE, per germline. CDR3 bases: TGTGCCAGCAGCGTAGGCGGTACCAGGGGGCTCTACTCTGGAAACACCATATATTTT. It is translated as CASSVGGTRGLYSGNTIYF. Drawing the rest from reference TRBV9 and TRBJ1-3, the complete variable domain is DSGVTQTPKHLITATGQRVTLRCSPRSGDLSVYWYQQSLDQGLQFLIQYYNGEERAKGNILERFSAQQFPDLHSELNLSSLELGDSALYFCASSVGGTRGLYSGNTIYFGEGSWLTVV.

This clone showed up just once. The chain uses TRBV28 and TRBJ2-3; D not resolved. The CDR3 length is 15 residues. Germline CDR1 reads MDHEN; CDR2 reads SYDVKM. V shed 6 bases and J shed 2 bases, with 15 bases lying between them. This CDR3 is CASSPVSPHTDTQYF. The DNA of the CDR3 is TGTGCCAGCAGCCCAGTGTCCCCGCACACAGATACGCAGTATTTT.

This chain joins TRBV10-3 and TRBJ2-2; 7 bases line up with TRBD1. The ends lost 6 bases at V and 2 bases at J; junction bases unmatched: 6. CDR1 is ENHRY and CDR2 is SYGVKD in the germline V gene. The CDR3 covers 15 residues. The CDR3 loop is CAISAGTANTGELFF. As DNA, the CDR3 is TGTGCCATCAGCGCCGGGACAGCTAACACCGGGGAGCTGTTTTTT.

This clone has just one count. V usage is TRBV12-3 or TRBV12-4 and J usage is TRBJ1-2, with D possibly matching TRBD1 (5 bases). This CDR3 is built from 12 residues. V was trimmed by 7 bases and J by 8 bases, leaving 14 bases between them. CDR3 amino acids: CASNLQGKGYTF. DNA for the CDR3: TGTGCCAGCAATCTGCAGGGAAAAGGCTACACCTTC.

This clone occurred many times. Other DNA sequences in the same sample also yield this CDR3. The CDR3 loop is CASSRRDRIYEQYF. In DNA, the CDR3 is TGTGCCAGCAGCCGCAGGGACAGGATCTACGAGCAGTACTTC. The chain recombines TRBV5-4 with TRBJ2-7; 8 bases agree with TRBD1. CDR3 length: 14 residues. V shed 4 bases and J 3 bases; nucleotides not matched to a gene: 6. Germline V CDR1 and CDR2: SGHNT, YYREEE (reference sequence).

The sample holds a few counts of this clone. J is TRBJ1-1 and V is TRBV18; D call uncertain. The CDR3 length is 13 residues. Germline V CDR1 and CDR2: KGHSH, LQKENI. V lost 5 bases to trimming and J lost 9 bases, with 16 bases between them. The CDR3 DNA reads TGTGCCAGCTCAACTGACTACTCCCTTAAAGCTTTCTTT. As protein: CASSTDYSLKAFF.

The CDR3 spells CASSPTGLRTDTQYF. In DNA, the CDR3 is TGTGCCAGCTCACCGACAGGGCTGAGGACAGATACGCAGTATTTT. The gene calls are TRBV18 and TRBJ2-3, with 7 bases that match TRBD1. The CDR3 extends over 15 amino acids. Germline V gene lookup returns CDR1 KGHSH and CDR2 LQKENI. J was trimmed by 3 bases and V by 3 bases; bases with no gene match: 6.

The chain links TRBV7-9 to TRBJ1-4; 8 bases match TRBD1. Germline V gene sequence: CDR1 SEHNR, CDR2 FQNEAQ (reference sequence). The CDR3 loop spans 18 amino acids. V trimming: 0 bases; J trimming: 4 bases; junction bases outside the gene matches: 10. CDR3 in DNA: TGTGCCAGCAGCTTAGCTGGCAGGGGGCTTTTAATTAATGAAAAACTGTTTTTT. This encodes CASSLAGRGLLINEKLFF.

The chain has TRBV9 and TRBJ1-1; 11 nucleotides agree with TRBD1. The V gene's germline CDR1 is SGDLS and CDR2 YYNGEE. V was pared by 2 bases and J by 3 bases, with 3 bases of the junction left unmatched. The CDR3 covers 15 residues. The CDR3 DNA is TGTGCCAGCAGCGTCGGACAGGGGGCAGACACTGAAGCTTTCTTT. This codes for CASSVGQGADTEAFF.

The DNA of the CDR3 is TGCGCCAGCAGCTTGGAGGGGAACAGGGGAAACGGCTACACCTTC. Residues: CASSLEGNRGNGYTF. This chain joins TRBV5-1 and TRBJ1-2; TRBD1 matches 7 bases. The germline V gene has CDR1 SGHRS and CDR2 YFSETQ. This CDR3 has 15 residues. With 0 bases clipped from V and 8 bases from J, the junction kept 10 bases outside the gene matches.

This chain links TRBV2 with TRBJ1-5; D gene ambiguous. The V and J ends lost 4 bases and 4 bases respectively, with 5 bases between them. CDR1 is SNHLY, CDR2 FYNNEI, per germline. This CDR3 is built from 12 residues. The CDR3 sequence is CASSGDNQPQHF. CDR3 coding DNA: TGTGCCAGCAGTGGAGATAATCAGCCCCAGCATTTT. Drawing the rest from reference TRBV2 and TRBJ1-5, the complete variable domain is EPEVTQTPSHQVTQMGQEVILRCVPISNHLYFYWYRQILGQKVEFLVSFYNNEISEKSEIFDDQFSVERPDGSNFTLKIRSTKLEDSAMYFCASSGDNQPQHFGDGTRLSIL.

This sequence joins TRBV5-6 and TRBJ2-1, with D possibly TRBD1 on 6 matching bases. V was trimmed by 4 bases and J by 4 bases, leaving 18 bases between them. Germline loops: CDR1 SGHDT, CDR2 YYEEEE. CDR3 length: 16 residues. Written as DNA, the CDR3 is TGTGCCAGCAGCGGGACCCACAGGGTATTTTACAATGAGCAGTTCTTC. Its translation: CASSGTHRVFYNEQFF.

The genes are TRBV20-1 and TRBJ1-1, with 9 bases identical to TRBD1. The length of the CDR3 is 15 residues. The ends lost 3 bases at V and 6 bases at J; junction bases unmatched: 11. CDR1 is DFQATT and CDR2 is SNEGSKA in the germline V gene (reference sequence). The CDR3 DNA reads as TGCAGTGCTAGTCCCGGGACAGGGATTAGGGCTGAAGCTTTCTTT. This encodes CSASPGTGIRAEAFF.

The chain employs TRBV18 and TRBJ2-4; D unresolved. Germline values: CDR1 KGHSH, CDR2 LQKENI. This CDR3 spans 13 amino acids. The V end was cut by 0 bases, the J end by 8 bases, with 8 bases between. CDR3 coding DNA: TGTGCCAGCTCACCACCTGTCACGGACATTCAGTACTTC. Translated, it gives CASSPPVTDIQYF.

This clone turned up a few times. The chain links TRBV5-1 to TRBJ1-2, with 7 bases aligning to TRBD1. Germline assignment: CDR1 SGHRS and CDR2 YFSETQ. This CDR3 region has 15 residues. V lost 4 bases, J lost 0 bases, and 6 bases stayed unmatched. This CDR3 reads CASSPGGSANYGYTF. CDR3 DNA: TGCGCCAGCAGCCCAGGGGGTTCCGCTAACTATGGCTACACCTTC.

In DNA, the CDR3 is TGTGCCAGCAGCAGAACAAGCGGGGGGGCCTACAATGAGCAGTTCTTC. It yields the protein CASSRTSGGAYNEQFF. This rearrangement joins TRBV9 to TRBJ2-1, with 10 bases fitting TRBD2. The CDR3 sequence is 16 residues long. Germline lookup yields CDR1 SGDLS and CDR2 YYNGEE. J gave up 2 bases and V 4 bases, and 6 bases lay outside the gene matches. Supplemented by reference TRBV9 and TRBJ2-1, the full variable domain reads DSGVTQTPKHLITATGQRVTLRCSPRSGDLSVYWYQQSLDQGLQFLIQYYNGEERAKGNILERFSAQQFPDLHSELNLSSLELGDSALYFCASSRTSGGAYNEQFFGPGTRLTVL.

The rearrangement joins TRBV9 to TRBJ2-4; the match to TRBD2 covers 14 bases. The CDR3 has 20 residues. Looked up from germline, CDR1 is SGDLS and CDR2 is YYNGEE. V was clipped by 3 bases and J by 1 base; unmatched bases: 12. The CDR3 coding sequence is TGTGCCAGCAGCGGCGAAGAGGGACTAGCGGGGGTAGGGGCCAAAAACATTCAGTACTTC. Its protein is CASSGEEGLAGVGAKNIQYF.

There are a few counts of this clone. V and J are TRBV6-6 and TRBJ1-1; 8 bases line up with TRBD1. The CDR3 contains 15 residues. V lost 3 bases to trimming and J lost 6 bases; unmatched junction nucleotides: 9. Germline loops: CDR1 MNHNY, CDR2 SVGAGI (reference sequence). DNA of the CDR3: TGTGCCAGCAGTTATCCTCCGGGACAGGCGGCTGAAGCTTTCTTT. Its protein product is CASSYPPGQAAEAFF.

This clone has just a few counts. The chain combines TRBV6-6 with TRBJ1-5; 12 nucleotides match TRBD1. Germline V gene data show CDR1 as MNHNY and CDR2 as SVGAGI (reference sequence). Trimming cost V 6 bases and J 0 bases; bases outside gene matches: 9. The CDR3 runs to 18 residues. CDR3 in DNA: TGTGCCAGCAGGCGACCGGGACAGGGGGCGGATAGCAATCAGCCCCAGCATTTT. This sequence encodes CASRRPGQGADSNQPQHF.

V gene TRBV24-1 combines with J gene TRBJ1-1; D is uncertain. Germline CDR1 is KGHDR and CDR2 is SFDVKD. This CDR3 is 15 amino acids long. Trimming shortened V by 3 bases and J by 1 base, and 11 bases separated the two germline ends. The CDR3 loop reads CATSDQSGGNTEAFF. Here the CDR3 DNA reads TGTGCCACCAGTGATCAGTCAGGAGGGAACACTGAAGCTTTCTTT.

V is TRBV5-1 and J is TRBJ2-7; TRBD2 is a possible D gene (6 bases). Trimming took 4 bases from V and 2 from J, leaving 19 bases between them. Germline CDR1 SGHRS, CDR2 YFSETQ. There are 16 residues in the CDR3. This CDR3 is CASSLGGAKVTYEQYF. CDR3 DNA sequence: TGCGCCAGCAGCCTTGGAGGGGCCAAAGTAACCTACGAGCAGTACTTC.

The rearrangement uses TRBV6-5 and TRBJ2-5; D possibly corresponds to TRBD2 (6 bases). Germline-derived CDR1 and CDR2 are MNHEY and SVGAGI. The V end was cut by 2 bases, the J end by 5 bases, with 18 bases between. This CDR3 comprises 16 residues. The CDR3 is CASSYDPRQLAETQYF. CDR3 nucleotides: TGTGCCAGCAGTTACGACCCCCGACAGCTAGCGGAGACCCAGTACTTC.

This clone has a handful of counts. This chain links TRBV14 with TRBJ2-1; 7 bases agree with TRBD2. The ends lost 3 bases at V and 8 bases at J; junction bases unmatched: 10. The CDR3 totals 15 residues. Germline CDR1 and CDR2: SGHDN and FVKESK. The CDR3 region has the DNA TGTGCCAGCAGCCAGGGCCGTGGGGGAGGGTATGAGCAGTTCTTC. Amino acid sequence: CASSQGRGGGYEQFF.

The V call is TRBV7-9, the J call TRBJ2-5, with D possibly matching TRBD2 (5 bases). The CDR3 has 13 residues. In germline, CDR1 is SEHNR, CDR2 FQNEAQ (reference sequence). Trimming took off 2 bases at V and 5 bases at J, with 9 bases between the two ends. The CDR3 bases are TGTGCCAGCAGCTTACCCGGGGAGGAGACCCAGTACTTC. Translation: CASSLPGEETQYF. Full variable domain (missing parts from reference TRBV7-9 and TRBJ2-5): DTGVSQNPRHKITKRGQNVTFRCDPISEHNRLYWYRQTLGQGPEFLTYFQNEAQLEKSRLLSDRFSAERPKGSFSTLEIQRTEQGDSAMYLCASSLPGEETQYFGPGTRLLVL.

This chain links TRBV7-8 with TRBJ2-7; weak D call: TRBD1 (5 bases). The germline V gene has CDR1 SGHVS and CDR2 FQNEAQ. This CDR3 has 13 residues. The V gene lost 3 bases and the J gene lost 5 bases, with 11 bases spanning the gap. The CDR3 DNA reads TGTGCCAGCAGCTTCCGCAGGGCGGACGAGCAGTACTTC. It is translated as CASSFRRADEQYF.

The chain combines TRBV19 with TRBJ2-3; 10 bases agree with TRBD2. The germline V gene encodes CDR1 LNHDA and CDR2 SQIVND (reference sequence). The CDR3 runs 16 residues. With V trimmed by 7 bases and J by 7 bases, 14 bases remained unmatched. This CDR3 reads CASTISGGRGSNTQYF. The CDR3 DNA follows: TGTGCCAGTACTATTAGCGGGGGGAGAGGATCGAATACGCAGTATTTT.

This clone was detected a few times. The rearrangement links TRBV25-1 to TRBJ1-1, with TRBD1 as a possible D gene (5 bases). The CDR3 runs to 15 residues. CDR1 and CDR2 from the germline V gene are MGHDK and SYGVNS. The V and J ends lost 3 bases and 11 bases respectively, with 22 bases between them. The CDR3 DNA is TGTGCCAGCAGTGATTCTTTCCTCCGGGGGAAACGGGCTTTCTTT. It yields the protein CASSDSFLRGKRAFF.

The CDR3 region is CASDNGVGEAFF. CDR3 sequence (DNA): TGTGCCAGCGATAACGGGGTCGGGGAAGCTTTCTTT. The chain combines TRBV3-1 (or the pseudogene TRBV3-2) with TRBJ1-1; D gene ambiguous. The CDR3 spans 12 residues. The ends were cut back, 8 bases at V and 8 bases at J, with 15 bases in the middle. Germline CDR1 is LGHDT and CDR2 is YNNKEL (reference sequence).